The entry that follows covers one T cell receptor beta chain sequence. Its specificity is not known. This specimen belongs to a study of cytomegalovirus exposure and HLA in healthy donors. Study-wide points: The investigators catalogued 164 TCR beta chains as cytomegalovirus-associated. HLA restriction was apparent for most CMV-associated TCR beta chains in a later analysis. Later analysis suggested links between common viral pathogens and several top significant clusters. Later analysis showed TCR association rates varying by HLA locus, highest for DRB1 and lowest for HLA-C.

The PCR employed 60 Vbeta primers together with 13 Jbeta primers. Repertoires were generated with immunoSEQ multiplex PCR, while TCRdb's copy carries only in-frame clones and drops some. The data contain about 150,000 clones, less than 10% of them singletons. This CDR3 comprises 12 residues. Trimming removed 4 bases from V and 9 bases from J; junction bases left unmatched: 4. Per germline, CDR1 LNHDA and CDR2 SQIVND (reference sequence). Input material: PBMCs. This TCR came from a male donor in good health and CMV-seronegative. J is TRBJ1-1 and V is TRBV19; 8 positions match TRBD1. The DNA of the CDR3 is TGTGCCAGTAGTACCCAGGGGGCTCAAGCTTTCTTT. It is translated as CASSTQGAQAFF.